This T cell receptor (beta chain) came from a study of blood T cell repertoires in COVID-19. Across the study: Acute-phase and convalescent COVID-19 samples originated in the United States, Italy and Spain. PBMCs, B-cell-depleted T cells, or T cells provided the cDNA or gDNA that made up the material.

Under the authors' procedure: It was from reference gene primer amplification that nucleated cell counts were estimated. Clones were read by immunoSEQ multiplex PCR, and TCRdb kept only the in-frame ones, dropping some. V and J calls and clone size are those listed in that table; D and trimming were worked out from the DNA. This table holds roughly 330,000 clones, more than 75% found once. This TCR came from a woman in her fifties or sixties with active or convalescent COVID-19. The sequencing input was peripheral blood.

The CDR3: CATSRDRGGQLNQPQHF. The CDR3 DNA is TGTGCCACCAGCAGAGATAGGGGGGGACAACTCAATCAGCCCCAGCATTTT. The J gene is TRBJ1-5, the V gene TRBV15; TRBD1 might be the D (6 bases). Per the germline V gene, CDR1 is LNHNV and CDR2 is YYDKDF (reference sequence). Deletions cut 0 bases from V and 3 bases from J, with 15 bases between. This CDR3 is built from 17 residues.